This TCR beta chain is from a study of Ad26.COV2.S vaccination and SARS-CoV-2 variants. Study at large: Enrollment placed the donor in the COV1001 Ad26.COV2.S trial arm. General study findings and limits: Substantial response breadth was reportedly seen for spike-specific CD8+ and CD4+ T cells after vaccination.

Assay: immunoSEQ multiplex PCR; the TCRdb copy retains only in-frame clones and omits some. This sample carries 400,000 to 450,000 clones, about 93% of them seen once, and the ten largest clones take over 9%. Indicated treatment: some 20 received Ad26.COV2.S at low or high dose, single or two shots; five or six received placebo; per-sample allocation not given. Sample collection was performed on day 63 after the first vaccine or placebo injection. Donation was by an adult aged 18-55 years who was in Boston. This clone was seen just once. Its antigen is not identified. Trimming took off 2 bases at V and 2 bases at J, with 18 bases between the two ends. The germline gives CDR1 SEHNR, CDR2 FQNEAQ (reference sequence). The CDR3 contains 17 residues.

The receptor comes from a person aged 18-60 years who received the Ad26.COV2.S COVID-19 vaccine or a placebo. J is TRBJ1-1 and V is TRBV7-9, with D possibly matching TRBD1 (5 bases). The source material was peripheral blood, sampled in a trial of Ad26.COV2.S vaccine versus placebo. CDR3 coding DNA: TGTGCCAGCAGCTTATTGATTATTAGGGGACCAAACACTGAAGCTTTCTTT. This encodes CASSLLIIRGPNTEAFF.